This record looks at one T cell receptor (beta chain) sequence and its context. This clonotype was counted between two and nine times. The antigen it recognizes is unknown. No base quality information exists; no much larger clone differs at one position. Data came from an Illumina NovaSeq 6000. cDNA libraries for TCRalpha and TCRbeta were prepared by 5'RACE using constant-segment primers, with sample barcodes and unique molecular identifiers added. RNA was extracted from every sample with Trizol reagent. Library amplification was performed in two PCR steps, and a second sample barcode and Illumina TruSeq adapters were introduced in the second step. Libraries were sequenced on an Illumina NovaSeq with 2 x 150 bp paired-end reads. Processing in the source paper ran as follows. Reads were demultiplexed and collapsed into UMI-guided consensus sequences with migec v1.2.7. Using mixcr v2.1.11, UMI consensuses were aligned to TRA and TRB V and J templates and then assembled into clonotypes. A clonotype was counted as expanded or contracted only when both edgeR and NoisET called the clonotype significant, with the noise models trained on biological replicates. For edgeR calls, a false discovery rate-adjusted p below 0.01 and a log2 fold-change threshold of 1 were applied. As an exploratory analysis of dynamics, max-normalized trajectories of the 1000 most abundant clonotypes were examined with PCA combined with hierarchical clustering. Separately sequenced CD4+ and CD8+ repertoires were used to assign a CD4 or CD8 phenotype to each responding clone. TCRdb trimmed the raw reads at Q25, called clones with MiXCR and kept productive beta chains. Rows matching on CDR3 protein sequence are summarized as one entry with the most common DNA and genes. None of the V and J calls come from the authors' own analysis; TCRdb made them. For this sample there are some 300,000 distinct CDR3 sequences; 15% to 20% appear just once. The ten largest clonotypes hold around 21% of the sample.

These data originate in a study of T-cell memory formation after mild COVID-19 listed by TCRdb under 2021. A note on the overall study: Most TCR sequence clusters were specific to one of the two donors. In two donors, T-cell clones that expanded and contracted after mild COVID-19 were followed by sequencing TCRalpha and TCRbeta repertoires longitudinally. The cohort comprised two young, previously healthy adult volunteers, one female and one male. Findings and caveats that apply to the study as a whole: Contracting CD4+ clones turned up mainly in the CM and EM memory subsets, whereas EMRA was where CD8+ clones were enriched. The study included only a couple of mild cases, and larger cohorts that include severe cases with pre-infection samples were judged to be necessary. Whether the second-wave clones peaking on day 37 were SARS-CoV-2 specific was not confirmed. Clones that contracted from day 15 to 85 showed balanced CD4/CD8 phenotypes, whereas a second wave of clones that expanded from day 15 to 37 leaned towards CD4+. Some responding clones were found in pre-infection memory, which suggests that pre-existing cross-reactive memory T cells took part in the SARS-CoV-2 response.

V is trimmed back by 5 bases and J by 3 bases, and the junction contains 11 bases that no gene match accounts for. Via the germline V gene (reference sequence), CDR1 is MNHNY and CDR2 SVGAGI. Including the terminal cysteine and phenylalanine, the CDR3 comprises 18 residues. Just CDR3 DNA is preserved here, 54 bases in frame from base 1. Ficoll-Paque density gradient centrifugation was used to isolate PBMCs. The TCR comes from a man aged 18-30 years who had mild COVID-19 (a few samples of this study predate the infection). The sample titles of this study are shuffled in the database, so cell type and time point are left out; the donor was told from shared clones. What was sequenced was PBMCs or a T cell subset sorted from them (not recorded which). Here the chain combines TRBV6-6 and TRBJ2-5; 14 junctional bases match TRBD2. The CDR3 amino acid sequence is: CASSPGLAGGMREETQYF. The nucleotides read TGTGCCAGCAGTCCCGGACTAGCGGGGGGCATGCGTGAAGAGACCCAGTACTTC.